This TCR beta chain was retrieved from a study of cytomegalovirus exposure and HLA in healthy donors. Sequenced by immunoSEQ multiplex PCR; TCRdb stores in-frame clones only, minus some. The sample holds over 150,000 clones, roughly nine tenths seen once. Remarks on this clone: The antigen is undetermined.

The CDR3 has 15 residues. The V and J ends lost 3 bases and 4 bases, in that order; junction bases with no gene match: 5. Germline CDR1 and CDR2: MNHNS and SASEGT. General observations from the study: Some TCR beta chains (about 170 of them) were listed as cytomegalovirus-associated.

This receptor was identified in a man between 18 and 29 years old in good health and CMV-seropositive. The genes are TRBV6-1 and TRBJ2-7; 11 nucleotides align to TRBD2. The sequenced sample was PBMCs. CDR3 in amino acids: CASSDSTSGSYEQYF. The CDR3 DNA reads as TGTGCCAGCAGTGACTCCACTAGCGGGAGTTACGAGCAGTACTTC.